One sample yielded the 25 T cell receptor beta chains listed below, sequenced in a study of T-cell memory formation after mild COVID-19. A single record per CDR3 protein comes from TCRdb applying MiXCR to the 5' RACE reads. The sample shows 350,000 to 500,000 distinct CDR3 sequences, around 22% of them seen only once. Sequenced sample: PBMCs or a T cell subset sorted from them (not recorded which). The receptor source for this set is an adult woman who had mild COVID-19 (a few samples of this study predate the infection). Cell type and time point are not known.

In its sample, this clonotype was seen once. The chain uses TRBV4-1 and TRBJ2-5; 13 bases map to TRBD2. The CDR3 consists of 19 residues. Germline CDR1 MGHRA, CDR2 YSYEKL. With 0 bases clipped from V and 5 bases from J, the junction kept 12 bases outside the gene matches. CDR3 region: CASSQDGGLAGVSIETQYF. CDR3 coding DNA: TGCGCCAGCAGCCAAGATGGAGGACTAGCGGGGGTTTCGATCGAGACCCAGTACTTC.

V usage is TRBV19 and J usage is TRBJ2-7, with D perhaps TRBD1 (7 bases). The CDR3 is made up of 16 amino acids. V lost 6 bases, J lost 2 bases, and 20 bases lay in between. Germline lookup yields CDR1 LNHDA and CDR2 SQIVND (reference sequence). This CDR3 is CASRGGPSGQPYEQYF. In DNA, the CDR3 is TGTGCCAGTAGAGGGGGGCCTTCGGGACAGCCCTACGAGCAGTACTTC.

This sequence joins TRBV6-1 and TRBJ1-5; D possibly corresponds to TRBD1 (5 bases). Between the trimmed V and J ends, which lost 7 bases and 1 base, there was a span of 14 bases. Germline CDR1 reads MNHNS; CDR2 reads SASEGT. The CDR3 extends over 15 amino acids. In DNA, the CDR3 is TGTGCCAGCATCCCGGCAGGGTTGAGCAATCAGCCCCAGCATTTT. This gives the protein CASIPAGLSNQPQHF.

The chain recombines TRBV3-1 with TRBJ1-1; D remains unclear. Germline loops: CDR1 LGHDT, CDR2 YNNKEL (reference sequence). The V end was cut by 0 bases, the J end by 4 bases, with 12 bases between. The CDR3 loop spans 15 amino acids. The CDR3 loop is CASSQDWASATEAFF. For the CDR3, the DNA is TGTGCCAGCAGCCAAGATTGGGCGTCGGCCACTGAAGCTTTCTTT. Looking up the rest from reference TRBV3-1 and TRBJ1-1 gives the full variable domain: DTAVSQTPKYLVTQMGNDKSIKCEQNLGHDTMYWYKQDSKKFLKIMFSYNNKELIINETVPNRFSPKSPDKAHLNLHINSLELGDSAVYFCASSQDWASATEAFFGQGTRLTVV.

The rearrangement uses TRBV20-1 and TRBJ2-1; D possibly corresponds to TRBD2 (5 bases). This CDR3 contains 14 residues. Deletions cut 3 bases from V and 7 bases from J, with 16 bases between. Per the germline V gene, CDR1 is DFQATT and CDR2 is SNEGSKA (reference sequence). CDR3 sequence: CSARRRAGSNEQFF. As DNA, the CDR3 is TGCAGTGCTAGGCGGCGGGCCGGTTCGAATGAGCAGTTCTTC.

This clonotype was found a few times. The gene calls are TRBV12-3 or TRBV12-4 and TRBJ1-1, with D unresolved. The CDR3 consists of 13 residues. Trimming took 3 bases from V and 3 from J, leaving 8 bases between them. The CDR3 loop is CASSFSWDTEAFF. CDR3 DNA sequence: TGTGCCAGCAGTTTCTCCTGGGACACTGAAGCTTTCTTT.

This clonotype was detected only a few times. DNA for the CDR3: TGTGCCAGCAGTTTTGGGGGGGGCCAGGGAGAGACCCAGTACTTC. It codes for CASSFGGGQGETQYF. The V and J genes are TRBV12-3 or TRBV12-4 and TRBJ2-5; weak D call: TRBD2 (7 bases). This CDR3 comprises 15 residues. V was pared by 3 bases and J by 4 bases, with 15 bases between.

The chain employs TRBV7-2 and TRBJ1-2; no firm D call. Germline V gene lookup returns CDR1 SGHTA and CDR2 FQGNSA. The V end lost 1 base, the J end lost 0 bases, and 6 bases lay between the germline ends. The CDR3 sequence is 14 residues long. The CDR3 sequence is CASSLGSSNYGYTF. CDR3 nucleotides: TGTGCCAGCAGCTTAGGCTCTTCTAACTATGGCTACACCTTC.

In its sample, this clonotype was seen a few times. The V and J genes are TRBV29-1 and TRBJ2-5, with TRBD2 matching over 8 bases. Losses at the gene ends were 4 bases for V and 4 bases for J; bases not matched to a gene: 8. In germline, CDR1 is SQVTM, CDR2 ANQGSEA. The CDR3 length is 14 residues. CDR3 region: CSVGGGRPPETQYF. As DNA, the CDR3 is TGCAGCGTTGGGGGCGGGAGGCCCCCAGAGACCCAGTACTTC. Full variable domain (outside the CDR3, taken from reference TRBV29-1 and TRBJ2-5): SAVISQKPSRDICQRGTSLTIQCQVDSQVTMMFWYRQQPGQSLTLIATANQGSEATYESGFVIDKFPISRPNLTFSTLTVSNMSPEDSSIYLCSVGGGRPPETQYFGPGTRLLVL.

The chain is built from TRBV7-9 and TRBJ2-4; D remains ambiguous. The CDR3 runs to 17 residues. The V gene lost 0 bases and the J gene lost 0 bases, with 12 bases spanning the gap. CDR1 and CDR2 (germline): SEHNR, FQNEAQ (reference sequence). The CDR3 DNA reads as TGTGCCAGCAGCTTAGCGGGAACAGCCCTAGCCAAAAACATTCAGTACTTC. Protein: CASSLAGTALAKNIQYF. The variable domain in full, with the rest retrieved from reference TRBV7-9 and TRBJ2-4, is DTGVSQNPRHKITKRGQNVTFRCDPISEHNRLYWYRQTLGQGPEFLTYFQNEAQLEKSRLLSDRFSAERPKGSFSTLEIQRTEQGDSAMYLCASSLAGTALAKNIQYFGAGTRLSVL.

The chain uses TRBV6-4 and TRBJ2-3; D is unresolved. CDR3 length: 14 amino acids. Trimming pared 3 bases from V and 0 bases from J, leaving 7 bases between. CDR1 and CDR2 from the germline V gene are MRHNA and SNTAGT. DNA of the CDR3: TGTGCCAGCAGTGAGGGTAGGAGCACAGATACGCAGTATTTT. Encoded protein: CASSEGRSTDTQYF.

The V gene is TRBV19, the J gene TRBJ1-1; unclear D gene. Germline V lookup: CDR1 LNHDA, CDR2 SQIVND (reference sequence). This CDR3 has 10 residues. V was pared by 8 bases and J by 6 bases, with 7 bases between. CDR3 bases: TGTGCCAGTGGGGTCCCTGAAGCTTTCTTT. Translated: CASGVPEAFF.

J is TRBJ1-1 and V is TRBV12-3 or TRBV12-4, with D possibly matching TRBD1 (6 bases). The CDR3 has 16 amino acids. Deletions cut 3 bases from V and 6 bases from J, with 20 bases between. CDR3 sequence reads: CASSFSEGGIPAEAFF. CDR3 bases: TGTGCCAGCAGTTTTTCGGAGGGGGGGATTCCGGCTGAAGCTTTCTTT.

The chain carries TRBV6-2 or TRBV6-3 and TRBJ2-7; D remains unclear. The V gene's germline CDR1 is MNHEY and CDR2 SVGEGT. V lost 0 bases to trimming and J lost 0 bases, with 6 bases between them. The CDR3 contains 14 residues. This CDR3 is CASSYSHSSYEQYF. The CDR3 DNA reads as TGTGCCAGCAGTTACTCCCACAGCTCCTACGAGCAGTACTTC.

This clonotype was counted only a few times. CDR3 loop: CASSDVSGGNTEAFF. The CDR3 DNA reads TGTGCCAGCAGTGACGTATCCGGGGGGAACACTGAAGCTTTCTTT. The chain carries TRBV6-1 and TRBJ1-1, with D perhaps TRBD1 (5 bases). Trimming left V 3 bases short and J 1 base short, with 12 bases between. The length of the CDR3 is 15 residues. CDR1 is MNHNS and CDR2 is SASEGT in the germline V gene.

J is TRBJ2-3 and V is TRBV6-6; TRBD1 matches at 8 bases. The CDR3 is 15 amino acids. Germline V gives CDR1 MNHNY, CDR2 SVGAGI (reference sequence). Trimming at V came to 2 bases and at J to 5 bases, leaving 6 bases not matched to a gene. CDR3 region: CASSYGQGAGDTQYF. The CDR3 region has the DNA TGTGCCAGCAGTTACGGGCAGGGGGCTGGAGATACGCAGTATTTT.

This clonotype was found a few times. The J gene is TRBJ1-5, the V gene TRBV20-1; no firm D call. The CDR3 length is 12 residues. The germline CDR1 and CDR2 sequences are DFQATT and SNEGSKA (reference sequence). Trimming took 4 bases from V and 3 from J, leaving 7 bases between them. CDR3 coding DNA: TGCAGTGCTAACGACCTCAATCAGCCCCAGCATTTT. Amino acids: CSANDLNQPQHF.

The chain combines TRBV20-1 with TRBJ1-1; tentative D call: TRBD1 (6 bases). The CDR3 is 14 amino acids. Trimming shortened V by 3 bases and J by 2 bases, and 13 bases separated the two germline ends. Germline V gene sequence: CDR1 DFQATT, CDR2 SNEGSKA (reference sequence). CDR3 amino acids: CSAREDSDNTEAFF. The CDR3 DNA is TGCAGTGCTAGGGAGGACAGCGATAACACTGAAGCTTTCTTT.

The CDR3 loop reads CASSYLAGFDYNEQFF. In DNA, the CDR3 is TGTGCCAGCAGCTACTTAGCGGGCTTCGATTACAATGAGCAGTTCTTC. The chain carries TRBV7-2 and TRBJ2-1, with 7 bases aligning to TRBD2. CDR3 length: 16 amino acids. Germline V gives CDR1 SGHTA, CDR2 FQGNSA. The V segment lost 4 bases and the J segment 4 bases; nucleotides outside the gene matches: 10.

This clonotype was detected once. The chain is built from TRBV6-2 or TRBV6-3 and TRBJ2-1, with TRBD1 as a possible D gene (5 bases). The CDR3 length is 14 residues. Trimming cost V 6 bases and J 8 bases, with 17 bases left between them. CDR1 is MNHEY and CDR2 is SVGEGT in the germline V gene. This CDR3 reads CASRSTGRVYEQFF. CDR3 DNA: TGTGCCAGCAGATCGACGGGCAGGGTATATGAGCAGTTCTTC.

This clonotype showed up just a few times. Its ends do not fully match the called genes, so a read error is possible. The chain combines TRBV7-7 with TRBJ2-5; no clear D gene. This CDR3 region has 13 residues. Germline V lookup: CDR1 SSHAT, CDR2 FNYEAQ (reference sequence). CDR3 amino acids: CASSLRLEETQYF. The CDR3 region has the DNA TGTGCTAGCAGCTTGAGGCTAGAAGAGACCCAGTACTTC.

V gene TRBV5-1 combines with J gene TRBJ2-1; D unclear. Per germline, CDR1 SGHRS and CDR2 YFSETQ. V gave up 0 bases and J gave up 7 bases, with 11 bases separating them. There are 14 residues in the CDR3. The chain's CDR3 is CASSLAGSLNEQFF. CDR3 bases: TGCGCCAGCAGCTTGGCCGGGTCATTGAATGAGCAGTTCTTC.

V usage is TRBV5-1 and J usage is TRBJ1-1, with TRBD1 as a possible D gene (6 bases). Trimming pared 7 bases from V and 2 bases from J, leaving 15 bases between. This CDR3 region has 14 residues. CDR1 is SGHRS and CDR2 is YFSETQ in the germline V gene. DNA for the CDR3: TGCGCCAGCGGCTCAGGGGAAGGTAACACTGAAGCTTTCTTT. It is translated as CASGSGEGNTEAFF.

This clonotype was detected only a few times. The chain is built from TRBV12-3 or TRBV12-4 and TRBJ2-3; no definite D call. CDR3 length: 13 residues. With 2 bases removed from V and 3 bases from J, the gap between germline ends came to 6 bases. The CDR3 DNA reads as TGTGCCAGCAGTTTAAGGGTAACAGATACGCAGTATTTT. It translates to CASSLRVTDTQYF.

The rearrangement joins TRBV7-2 to TRBJ1-3; D might be TRBD1 (5 bases). V lost 1 base and J lost 0, with 7 bases in between. Per germline, CDR1 SGHTA and CDR2 FQGNSA. This CDR3 has 15 amino acids. The CDR3 is CASSLVQDSGNTIYF. Here the CDR3 DNA reads TGTGCCAGCAGCTTAGTACAGGACTCTGGAAACACCATATATTTT.